One T cell receptor (beta chain) is described in this entry. Using immunoSEQ multiplex PCR, the repertoire was profiled, and TCRdb retains in-frame clones only, with some absent. The table has about 89,000 clones, over 75% seen once. This record comes from a study of control samples from healthy donors and cancer patients. This TCR derives from a woman aged 40 to 50 in good health. The sample consisted of blood.

The CDR3 here is CASSLRAPNTEAFF. CDR3 sequence (DNA): TGTGCCAGCAGCTTACGGGCGCCGAACACTGAAGCTTTCTTT. The J gene is TRBJ1-1, the V gene TRBV7-2; D not certain. The V gene's germline CDR1 is SGHTA and CDR2 FQGNSA. The CDR3 runs to 14 residues. V gave up 2 bases and J gave up 1 base, with 8 bases separating them.